The 17 T cell receptor beta chains below come from one sample, sequenced in a study of OX40 agonist ivuxolimab in advanced cancers. Produced via immunoSEQ multiplex PCR; TCRdb's table is partial and in-frame only. This table holds around 130,000 clones, over 85% found once. This specimen was CD4+ or CD8+ T cells sorted from blood, taken in a trial of the OX40 agonist ivuxolimab. The source is an adult with an advanced solid tumor such as melanoma, head and neck, liver or kidney cancer.

Notes on this clone: At one boundary the junction diverges from the germline segment, which might be a read error. The chain links TRBV28 to TRBJ1-2; D is unresolved. The CDR3 extends over 15 amino acids. Germline V CDR1 and CDR2: MDHEN, SYDVKM. The CDR3 sequence is CANSLRTVRVYGYTF. Written as DNA, the CDR3 is TGTGCCAACAGTTTAAGAACGGTACGGGTCTATGGCTACACCTTC.

The V and J genes are TRBV23-1 and TRBJ1-2, with D possibly TRBD1 on 6 matching bases. TRBV23-1 is classed as an ORF, of uncertain function. The CDR3 has 13 amino acids. Trimming left V 4 bases short and J 1 base short, with 7 bases between. This CDR3 reads CASSPRGNYGYTF. CDR3 DNA sequence: TGCGCCAGCAGTCCCAGGGGTAACTATGGCTACACCTTC.

The chain joins TRBV5-1 to TRBJ2-7; possible D gene TRBD1, 6 bases. Deletions cut 2 bases from V and 0 bases from J, with 9 bases between. CDR3 size: 14 residues. CDR1 is SGHRS, CDR2 YFSETQ, per germline. CDR3 amino acids: CASSFGGSSYEQYF. The CDR3 DNA is TGCGCCAGCAGCTTTGGGGGCAGCTCCTACGAGCAGTACTTC.

This chain joins TRBV7-3 and TRBJ2-5; weak D call: TRBD2 (6 bases). This CDR3 comprises 15 residues. Between the trimmed V and J ends, which lost 2 bases and 3 bases, there was a span of 13 bases. Looked up from germline, CDR1 is SGHTA and CDR2 is FQGTGA. The CDR3: CASSLGVRREETQYF. The CDR3 region has the DNA TGTGCCAGCAGCTTAGGGGTGAGGAGGGAAGAGACCCAGTACTTC.

V is TRBV6-7 and J is TRBJ2-7; D might be TRBD1 (5 bases). TRBV6-7 is annotated as an ORF whose role is uncertain. With 2 bases removed from V and 5 bases from J, the gap between germline ends came to 22 bases. This CDR3 has 17 residues. This CDR3 is CASSYVGPARVWDEQYF. DNA of the CDR3: TGTGCCAGCAGTTACGTTGGCCCAGCCAGGGTTTGGGACGAGCAGTACTTC.

The chain carries TRBV5-1 and TRBJ2-1, with 7 bases identical to TRBD2. The CDR3 length is 15 residues. The V and J ends lost 5 bases and 4 bases, in that order; junction bases with no gene match: 9. Per the germline V gene, CDR1 is SGHRS and CDR2 is YFSETQ. In DNA form, the CDR3 reads TGCGCCAGCAGGGAAGGGACTATTAGGTACAATGAGCAGTTCTTC. Its protein is CASREGTIRYNEQFF.

The rearrangement joins TRBV7-3 to TRBJ1-1; D gene unclear. CDR1 is SGHTA, CDR2 FQGTGA, per germline. The CDR3 sequence is 14 residues long. With 6 bases removed from V and 5 bases from J, the gap between germline ends came to 16 bases. The CDR3 DNA reads TGTGCCAGCAGGAAAGATGCTGTGGGGACTGAAGCTTTCTTT. Translation: CASRKDAVGTEAFF.

The chain joins TRBV10-3 to TRBJ1-1, with D uncertain. Germline assignment: CDR1 ENHRY and CDR2 SYGVKD. Trimming took 5 bases from V and 2 from J, leaving 6 bases between them. The CDR3 spans 12 residues. This chain's CDR3 is CAISQENTEAFF. The CDR3 DNA sequence: TGTGCCATCAGTCAGGAAAACACTGAAGCTTTCTTT.

The chain joins TRBV2 to TRBJ2-3, with 10 bases that match TRBD2. Germline values: CDR1 SNHLY, CDR2 FYNNEI. Losses at the gene ends were 2 bases for V and 6 bases for J; bases not matched to a gene: 5. The CDR3 consists of 15 residues. CDR3 sequence: CASSELGLAPDTQYF. The DNA of the CDR3 is TGTGCCAGCAGTGAACTGGGACTAGCGCCGGATACGCAGTATTTT.

The CDR3 protein is CASGLLAGVTEAFF. CDR3 DNA sequence: TGTGCTAGTGGTTTGTTAGCAGGGGTCACTGAAGCTTTCTTT. The rearrangement uses TRBV12-5 and TRBJ1-1; tentatively, D is TRBD1 (6 bases). CDR3 length: 14 residues. Germline CDR1 is LGHNT and CDR2 is FRNRAP. Trimming took 2 bases from V and 4 from J, leaving 11 bases between them.

This chain connects TRBV9 to TRBJ2-1, with TRBD2 matching 13 bases. The V gene end was trimmed by 0 bases and the J gene end by 8 bases; junction bases not matched to a gene: 2. The germline gives CDR1 SGDLS, CDR2 YYNGEE. The CDR3 spans 15 residues. CDR3 region: CASSVVLAGGDEQFF. CDR3 nucleotides: TGTGCCAGCAGCGTAGTACTAGCGGGAGGGGATGAGCAGTTCTTC.

The V gene is TRBV7-6, the J gene TRBJ1-4; D unresolved. Trimming pared 7 bases from V and 1 base from J, leaving 13 bases between. Germline CDR1 reads SGHVS; CDR2 reads FNYEAQ. The CDR3 is made up of 15 amino acids. The CDR3 protein is CASTSNRGTNEKLFF. CDR3 in DNA: TGTGCCAGCACCTCAAACCGGGGAACTAATGAAAAACTGTTTTTT.

The chain combines TRBV9 with TRBJ2-2, with 8 bases identical to TRBD2. The CDR3 extends over 16 amino acids. CDR1 and CDR2 from the germline V gene are SGDLS and YYNGEE. The V gene end was trimmed by 3 bases and the J gene end by 1 base; junction bases not matched to a gene: 5. For the CDR3, the DNA is TGTGCCAGCAGCGCAAAAACTAGCGGGAACACCGGGGAGCTGTTTTTT. Translating it yields CASSAKTSGNTGELFF. Full variable domain (outside the CDR3, taken from reference TRBV9 and TRBJ2-2): DSGVTQTPKHLITATGQRVTLRCSPRSGDLSVYWYQQSLDQGLQFLIQYYNGEERAKGNILERFSAQQFPDLHSELNLSSLELGDSALYFCASSAKTSGNTGELFFGEGSRLTVL.

V is TRBV28 and J is TRBJ2-2; D not resolved. Germline V gene lookup returns CDR1 MDHEN and CDR2 SYDVKM. The CDR3 consists of 12 residues. V lost 10 bases and J lost 4, with 10 bases in between. The CDR3 nucleotides are TGTGCCACCATACCTAGCACCGGGGAGCTGTTTTTT. It encodes CATIPSTGELFF.

V usage is TRBV5-5 and J usage is TRBJ2-7; no clear D. This CDR3 contains 12 residues. The germline V gene encodes CDR1 SGHKS and CDR2 YYEKEE (reference sequence). V lost 1 base and J lost 1, with 3 bases in between. CDR3 protein: CASSLSSYEQYF. In DNA form, the CDR3 reads TGTGCCAGCAGCTTGTCATCCTACGAGCAGTACTTC. The full variable domain, its missing parts supplied by reference TRBV5-5 and TRBJ2-7, is DAGVTQSPTHLIKTRGQQVTLRCSPISGHKSVSWYQQVLGQGPQFIFQYYEKEERGRGNFPDRFSARQFPNYSSELNVNALLLGDSALYLCASSLSSYEQYFGPGTRLTVT.

This sequence joins TRBV7-8 and TRBJ1-5; TRBD1 is a possible D gene (5 bases). The germline V and J ends were trimmed by 1 base and 3 bases, with 7 bases remaining between them. The CDR3 has 14 amino acids. CDR1 is SGHVS, CDR2 FQNEAQ, per germline. CDR3 residues: CASSLEGPNQPQHF. The CDR3 DNA reads as TGTGCCAGCAGCTTAGAGGGACCCAATCAGCCCCAGCATTTT.

This chain links TRBV5-1 with TRBJ1-1; TRBD1 might be the D (5 bases). CDR3 size: 15 residues. CDR1 SGHRS and CDR2 YFSETQ come from the germline V gene. Trimming removed 0 bases from V and 1 base from J, with 10 bases in between. This CDR3 reads CASSLEGHSNTEAFF. Written as DNA, the CDR3 is TGCGCCAGCAGCTTGGAAGGACACTCGAACACTGAAGCTTTCTTT. Full variable domain (missing parts from reference TRBV5-1 and TRBJ1-1): KAGVTQTPRYLIKTRGQQVTLSCSPISGHRSVSWYQQTPGQGLQFLFEYFSETQRNKGNFPGRFSGRQFSNSRSEMNVSTLELGDSALYLCASSLEGHSNTEAFFGQGTRLTVV.